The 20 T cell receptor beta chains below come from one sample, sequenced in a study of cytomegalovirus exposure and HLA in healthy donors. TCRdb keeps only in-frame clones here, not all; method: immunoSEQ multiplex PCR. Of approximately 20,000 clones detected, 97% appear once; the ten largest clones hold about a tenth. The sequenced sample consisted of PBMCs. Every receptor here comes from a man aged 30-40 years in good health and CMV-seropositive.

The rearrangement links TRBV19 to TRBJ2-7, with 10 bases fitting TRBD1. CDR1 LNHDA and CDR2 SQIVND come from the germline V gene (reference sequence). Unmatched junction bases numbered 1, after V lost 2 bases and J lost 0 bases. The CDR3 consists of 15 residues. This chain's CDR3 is CASSIRDRGSYEQYF. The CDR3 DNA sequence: TGTGCCAGTAGTATAAGGGACAGGGGCTCCTACGAGCAGTACTTC. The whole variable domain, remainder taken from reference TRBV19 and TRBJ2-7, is DGGITQSPKYLFRKEGQNVTLSCEQNLNHDAMYWYRQDPGQGLRLIYYSQIVNDFQKGDIAEGYSVSREKKESFPLTVTSAQKNPTAFYLCASSIRDRGSYEQYFGPGTRLTVT.

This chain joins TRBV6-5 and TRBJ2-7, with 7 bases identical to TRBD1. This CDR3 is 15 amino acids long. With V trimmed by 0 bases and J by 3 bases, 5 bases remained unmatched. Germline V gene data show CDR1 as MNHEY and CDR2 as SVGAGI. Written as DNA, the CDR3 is TGTGCCAGCAGTTACTCCTCGGGACAGCACTACGAGCAGTACTTC. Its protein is CASSYSSGQHYEQYF.

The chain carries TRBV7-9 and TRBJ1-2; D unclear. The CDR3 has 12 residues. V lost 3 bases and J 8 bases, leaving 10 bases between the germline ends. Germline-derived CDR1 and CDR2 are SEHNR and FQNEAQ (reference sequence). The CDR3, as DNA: TGTGCCAGCAGCTTCTCAGTTACGGGCTACACCTTC. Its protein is CASSFSVTGYTF.

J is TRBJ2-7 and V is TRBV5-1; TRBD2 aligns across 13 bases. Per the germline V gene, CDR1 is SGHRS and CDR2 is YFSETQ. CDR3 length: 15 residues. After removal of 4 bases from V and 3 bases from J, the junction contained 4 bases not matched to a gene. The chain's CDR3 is CASSLRLAGGYEQYF. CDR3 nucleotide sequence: TGCGCCAGCAGCCTGCGACTAGCGGGAGGCTACGAGCAGTACTTC.

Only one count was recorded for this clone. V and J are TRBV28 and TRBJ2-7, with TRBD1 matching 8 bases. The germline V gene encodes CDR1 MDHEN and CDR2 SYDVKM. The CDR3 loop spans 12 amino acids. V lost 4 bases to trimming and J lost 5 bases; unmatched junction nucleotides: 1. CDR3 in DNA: TGTGCCAGCAGTTCGACAGGGGACGAGCAGTACTTC. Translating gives CASSSTGDEQYF. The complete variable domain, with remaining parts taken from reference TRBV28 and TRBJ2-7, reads DVKVTQSSRYLVKRTGEKVFLECVQDMDHENMFWYRQDPGLGLRLIYFSYDVKMKEKGDIPEGYSVSREKKERFSLILESASTNQTSMYLCASSSTGDEQYFGPGTRLTVT.

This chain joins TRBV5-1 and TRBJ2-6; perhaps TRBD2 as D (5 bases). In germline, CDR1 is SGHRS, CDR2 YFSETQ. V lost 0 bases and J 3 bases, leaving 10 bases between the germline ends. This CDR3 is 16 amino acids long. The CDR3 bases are TGCGCCAGCAGCTTGGAGGCGGGTAATGGGGCCAACGTCCTGACTTTC. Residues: CASSLEAGNGANVLTF.

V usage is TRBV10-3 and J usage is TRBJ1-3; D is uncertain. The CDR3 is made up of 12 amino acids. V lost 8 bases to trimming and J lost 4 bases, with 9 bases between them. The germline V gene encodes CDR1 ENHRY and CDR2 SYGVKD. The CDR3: CAISQEGNTIYF. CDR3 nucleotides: TGTGCCATCTCCCAGGAAGGAAACACCATATATTTT.

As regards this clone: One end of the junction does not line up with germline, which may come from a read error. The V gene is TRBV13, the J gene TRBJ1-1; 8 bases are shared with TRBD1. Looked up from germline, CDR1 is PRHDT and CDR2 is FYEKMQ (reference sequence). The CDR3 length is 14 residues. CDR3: CASSLGQGNTEAFF. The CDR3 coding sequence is TGTGCCAGCAGCCTAGGACAGGGGAACACTGAAGCTTTCTTT.

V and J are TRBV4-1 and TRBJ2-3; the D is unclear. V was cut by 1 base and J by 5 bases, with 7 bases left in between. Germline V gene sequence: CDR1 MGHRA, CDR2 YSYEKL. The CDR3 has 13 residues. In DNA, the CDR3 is TGCGCCAGCAGCCAAGGGAGTCGAGATACGCAGTATTTT. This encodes CASSQGSRDTQYF.

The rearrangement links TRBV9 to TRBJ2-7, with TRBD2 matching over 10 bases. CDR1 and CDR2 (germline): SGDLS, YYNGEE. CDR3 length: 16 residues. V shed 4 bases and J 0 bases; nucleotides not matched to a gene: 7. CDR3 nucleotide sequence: TGTGCCAGCAGCCCGAGGGCTAGCGGGAGCTCCTACGAGCAGTACTTC. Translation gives CASSPRASGSSYEQYF. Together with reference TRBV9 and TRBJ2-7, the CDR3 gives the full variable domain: DSGVTQTPKHLITATGQRVTLRCSPRSGDLSVYWYQQSLDQGLQFLIQYYNGEERAKGNILERFSAQQFPDLHSELNLSSLELGDSALYFCASSPRASGSSYEQYFGPGTRLTVT.

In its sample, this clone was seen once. This chain's CDR3 is CASSRRGEQYF. DNA for the CDR3: TGTGCCAGCAGCCGACGAGGCGAGCAGTACTTC. The rearrangement links TRBV16 to TRBJ2-7; D not resolved. This CDR3 spans 11 amino acids. Germline V CDR1 and CDR2: KGHSY, FQNENV. V lost 4 bases, J lost 6 bases, and 7 bases lay in between.

The chain's CDR3 is CASSFGLAGVETQYF. CDR3 nucleotide sequence: TGCGCCAGCAGCTTTGGACTAGCGGGAGTGGAGACCCAGTACTTC. The V call is TRBV5-1, the J call TRBJ2-5; TRBD2 aligns across 13 bases. The ends lost 2 bases at V and 5 bases at J; junction bases unmatched: 3. This CDR3 is 15 amino acids long. Per germline, CDR1 SGHRS and CDR2 YFSETQ. The whole variable domain, filled in from reference TRBV5-1 and TRBJ2-5, reads KAGVTQTPRYLIKTRGQQVTLSCSPISGHRSVSWYQQTPGQGLQFLFEYFSETQRNKGNFPGRFSGRQFSNSRSEMNVSTLELGDSALYLCASSFGLAGVETQYFGPGTRLLVL.

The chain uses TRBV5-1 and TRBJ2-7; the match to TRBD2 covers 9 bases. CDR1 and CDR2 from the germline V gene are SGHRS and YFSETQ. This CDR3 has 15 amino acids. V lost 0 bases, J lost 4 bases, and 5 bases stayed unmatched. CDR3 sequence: CASSLGGGLAYEQYF. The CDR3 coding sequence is TGCGCCAGCAGCTTGGGGGGGGGACTAGCTTACGAGCAGTACTTC.

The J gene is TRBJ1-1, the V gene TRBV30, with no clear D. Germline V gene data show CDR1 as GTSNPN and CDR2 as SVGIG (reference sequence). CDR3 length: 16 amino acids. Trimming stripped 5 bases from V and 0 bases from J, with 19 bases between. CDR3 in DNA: TGTGCCTGGGATAAGCCCTCCCGGAGGCTGAACACTGAAGCTTTCTTT. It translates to CAWDKPSRRLNTEAFF.

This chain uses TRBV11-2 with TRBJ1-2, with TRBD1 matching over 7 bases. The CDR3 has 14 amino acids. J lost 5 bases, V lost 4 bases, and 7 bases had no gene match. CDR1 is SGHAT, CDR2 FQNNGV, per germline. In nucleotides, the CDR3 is TGTGCCAGCAGCTCCTCCAGGGGGATATATGGCTACACCTTC. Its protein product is CASSSSRGIYGYTF.

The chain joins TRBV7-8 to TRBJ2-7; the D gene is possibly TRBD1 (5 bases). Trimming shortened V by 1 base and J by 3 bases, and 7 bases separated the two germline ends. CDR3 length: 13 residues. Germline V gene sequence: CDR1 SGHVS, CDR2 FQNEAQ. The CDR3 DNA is TGTGCCAGCAGCTTAGGGGGCAACTACGAGCAGTACTTC. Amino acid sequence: CASSLGGNYEQYF.

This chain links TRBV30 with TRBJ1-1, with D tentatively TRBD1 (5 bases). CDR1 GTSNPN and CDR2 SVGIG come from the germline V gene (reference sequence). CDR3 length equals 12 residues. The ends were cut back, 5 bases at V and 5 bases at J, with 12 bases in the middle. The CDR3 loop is CAWAGGKTEAFF. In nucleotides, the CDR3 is TGTGCCTGGGCCGGGGGGAAGACTGAAGCTTTCTTT.

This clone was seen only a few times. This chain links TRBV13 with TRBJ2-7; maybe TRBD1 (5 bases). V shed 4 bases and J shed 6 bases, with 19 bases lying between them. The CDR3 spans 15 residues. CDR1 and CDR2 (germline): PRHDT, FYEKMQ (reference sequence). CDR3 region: CASSSIAITGGEQYF. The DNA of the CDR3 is TGTGCCAGCAGCTCCATCGCAATAACAGGTGGCGAGCAGTACTTC.

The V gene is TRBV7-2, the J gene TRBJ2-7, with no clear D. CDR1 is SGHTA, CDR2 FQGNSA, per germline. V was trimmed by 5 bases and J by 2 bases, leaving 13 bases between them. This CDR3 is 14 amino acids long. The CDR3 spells CASSLETRTYEQYF. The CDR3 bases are TGTGCCAGCAGCCTCGAGACACGAACCTACGAGCAGTACTTC.

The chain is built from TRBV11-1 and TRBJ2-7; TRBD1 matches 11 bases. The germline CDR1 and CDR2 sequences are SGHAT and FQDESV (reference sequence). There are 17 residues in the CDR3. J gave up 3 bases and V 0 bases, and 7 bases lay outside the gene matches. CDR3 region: CASSLAGAGTGGYEQYF. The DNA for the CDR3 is TGTGCCAGCAGCTTAGCAGGAGCCGGGACAGGGGGCTACGAGCAGTACTTC.